The 2 T cell receptor beta chains presented below share a single source sample, sequenced in a study of blood T cell repertoires in COVID-19. Generated by immunoSEQ multiplex PCR, the TCRdb table keeps only in-frame clones and is missing some. This table holds fewer than 130,000 clones, about 88% found once. Input material: peripheral blood. Receptors originate from a woman aged 45-65 years with acute or convalescent COVID-19.

A single count supports this clone. The chain joins TRBV27 to TRBJ2-1, with 15 bases fitting TRBD2. The CDR3 extends over 16 amino acids. V shed 5 bases and J 15 bases; nucleotides not matched to a gene: 14. The germline gives CDR1 MNHEY, CDR2 SMNVEV (reference sequence). CDR3 sequence: CASSKDGLAGGRRAFF. The CDR3 DNA reads TGTGCCAGCAGTAAAGATGGACTAGCGGGAGGGCGGAGAGCGTTCTTC.

The chain employs TRBV11-1 and TRBJ2-2, with D possibly TRBD1 on 6 matching bases. The V end was cut by 2 bases, the J end by 4 bases, with 11 bases between. The CDR3 is 15 amino acids. Germline CDR1 SGHAT, CDR2 FQDESV (reference sequence). CDR3 sequence (DNA): TGTGCCAGCAGCTTACAGGAAGGGGGCACCGGGGAGCTGTTTTTT. Amino acids: CASSLQEGGTGELFF.